The clone carrying this T cell receptor beta chain was seen a few times. MiXCR, run by TCRdb on the 5' RACE reads, gives a single entry per CDR3 protein. This table holds some 80,000 distinct CDR3 sequences, roughly 13% found once. The CDR3 totals 12 residues. Trimming took off 2 bases at V and 10 bases at J, with 8 bases between the two ends. Germline CDR1 is SGHTA and CDR2 is FQGNSA. The source of the sample is a study of early T cells in non-severe SARS-CoV-2 infection. Specimen: whole blood. This chain links TRBV7-2 with TRBJ1-4; D is ambiguous. This clonotype originated in an adult who was a healthcare worker with PCR-confirmed SARS-CoV-2 infection or an uninfected control (not recorded which). The CDR3 DNA sequence: TGTGCCAGCAGCTTATCTAAGGGAAAACTGTTTTTT. Its protein is CASSLSKGKLFF.